These T cell receptor beta chains were read from a single sample in a study of shared clonotypes between healthy human individuals. The table came from immunoSEQ multiplex PCR; TCRdb's copy has only in-frame clones and leaves some out. The table records about 980,000 clones, roughly 72% of them present only once. Sample: memory CD4+ T cells sorted from blood. The receptor set was obtained from a man aged 18 to 30 in good health. CDR3s include the opening cysteine and the closing phenylalanine or tryptophan. The D gene is left open where the match is weak. Clone size is stated in some rows and not others, as once, few, many or a class when expanded.

>15|TRBJ1-4|.|TRBV5-1|.
TGCGCCAGCAGCCTGAGGGAAGGGGCTAATGAAAAACTGTTTTTT
CASSLREGANEKLFF
>16|TRBJ2-3|.|TRBV15|few
TGTGCCACCAGCAGAGAGGGTGGCGGATTCACAGATACGCAGTATTTT
CATSREGGGFTDTQYF
>13|TRBJ2-7|.|TRBV5-6|.
TGTGCCAGCAGCTTGGAGTCCATTGGCGAGCAGTACTTC
CASSLESIGEQYF
>13|TRBJ2-3|.|TRBV19|few
TGTGCCAGTAGTAAACTAATGACAGATACGCAGTATTTT
CASSKLMTDTQYF
>17|TRBJ1-1|.|TRBV5-5|.
TGTGCCAGCAGCTTGAAGGCCGCGTTCGGGGATTTCGCTGAAGCTTTCTTT
CASSLKAAFGDFAEAFF
>14|TRBJ2-5|.|TRBV10-1|.
TGCGCCAGCAGTGAGTCGGGGGGACAAGAGACCCAGTACTTC
CASSESGGQETQYF
>15|TRBJ2-3|TRBD2|TRBV5-4|.
TGTGCCAGCAGCTTAAGCGGGGGGGCCGGAGATACGCAGTATTTT
CASSLSGGAGDTQYF
>18|TRBJ1-1|TRBD1|TRBV10-3|.
TGTGCCATCAGCGCACCGGGACAGGGAAAAAATCTGAACACTGAAGCTTTCTTT
CAISAPGQGKNLNTEAFF
>12|TRBJ2-7|.|TRBV6-6|.
TGTGCCAGCAGTTACGGGACGAGCGAGCAGTACTTC
CASSYGTSEQYF
>13|TRBJ2-7|.|TRBV7-2|.
TGTGCCAGCAGCTTAGTGTGGATGGGCGAGCAGTACTTC
CASSLVWMGEQYF
>15|TRBJ1-5|.|TRBV18|.
TGTGCCAGCTCACCGGAGGGAGGAGGCAATCAGCCCCAGCATTTT
CASSPEGGGNQPQHF
>13|TRBJ2-1|.|TRBV9|.
TGTGCCAGCAGCCCCGTGGGGTGGAATGAGCAGTTCTTC
CASSPVGWNEQFF
>14|TRBJ1-6|.|TRBV7-2|.
TGTGCCAGCAGCTTAGATTCGGGGTTTTCACCCCTCCACTTT
CASSLDSGFSPLHF
>11|TRBJ1-2|.|TRBV10-3|.
TGTGCCATCAGTGAGTGGGGTGAGGAGGCCTTC
CAISEWGEEAF
>13|TRBJ1-2|.|TRBV11-2|.
TGTGCCAGCAGCTTAGGTGCTTTATATGGCTACACCTTC
CASSLGALYGYTF
>14|TRBJ1-5|.|TRBV7-2|.
TGTGCCAGCAGCCTCGACAATAGCAATCAGCCCCAGCATTTT
CASSLDNSNQPQHF
>17|TRBJ1-2|.|TRBV22-1|.
TGTCCTGGGAGCGCACTCTTCCCGGACAGGTCGAACTATGGCTACACCTTC
CPGSALFPDRSNYGYTF
>13|TRBJ1-2|.|TRBV5-1|.
TGCGCCAGCAGCTACGAGGGGACGGGCGGCTACACCTTC
CASSYEGTGGYTF
>14|TRBJ2-2|TRBD1|TRBV5-6|.
TGTGCCAGCAGCGGGTTGACAGGGTCCGGGGAGCTGTTTTTT
CASSGLTGSGELFF
>16|TRBJ2-7|.|TRBV5-6|.
TGTGCCAGCTGCGCCATGGGCCTGCTAAGATCCTACGAGCAGTACTTC
CASCAMGLLRSYEQYF
>13|TRBJ1-4|TRBD1|TRBV30|.
TGTGCCTGGGGTGACAGGGGTTATGAAAAACTGTTTTTT
CAWGDRGYEKLFF
>13|TRBJ1-4|.|TRBV7-2|.
TGTGCCAGCAGCTTAGGGACAGTGGAAAAACTGTTTTTT
CASSLGTVEKLFF
>16|TRBJ2-2|.|TRBV9|.
TGTGCCAGCAGCGTACGAGCGGTCGCGAACACCGGGGAGCTGTTTTTT
CASSVRAVANTGELFF
>16|TRBJ2-7|TRBD1|TRBV10-3|.
TGTGCCATCAGTGAGTCAAGGGACAGAGAAACCTACGAGCAGTACTTC
CAISESRDRETYEQYF
>17|TRBJ2-3|TRBD2|TRBV5-1|.
TGCGCCAGCAGCCAGGGATCAGGGACTAGGAGCACAGATACGCAGTATTTT
CASSQGSGTRSTDTQYF
>21|TRBJ2-3|TRBD2|TRBV4-1|.
TGCGCCAGCAGCCCCCATGAGAATATGGGACTAGCGGGATCTAGCACAGATACGCAGTATTTT
CASSPHENMGLAGSSTDTQYF
>13|TRBJ1-2|.|TRBV10-3|.
TGTGCCATCAGTGAGCAACAGAGCTATGGCTACACCTTC
CAISEQQSYGYTF
>13|TRBJ2-1|.|TRBV29-1|once
TGCAGCGCCCGCGATCACAGGGAAAGGGAACAGTTCTTC
CSARDHREREQFF
>17|TRBJ2-3|TRBD1|TRBV6-1|.
TGTGCCAGCAGTGAAAGGGGGACAGGGACTAGCACAGATACGCAGTATTTT
CASSERGTGTSTDTQYF
>15|TRBJ2-1|.|TRBV4-3|.
TGCGCCAGCAGCCCAACAGTAGCAAGGATGAGTGAGCAGTTCTTC
CASSPTVARMSEQFF
>14|TRBJ1-6|TRBD1|TRBV27|.
TGTGCCAGCAGTTCGGGACAGGGCGGTTCACCCCTCCACTTT
CASSSGQGGSPLHF
>15|TRBJ2-7|TRBD2|TRBV30|once
TGTGCCTGGAGTGAAGGACTAGCGGGAGGTTGGGAGCAGTACTTC
CAWSEGLAGGWEQYF
>13|TRBJ1-5|.|TRBV30|.
TGTGCCTGGAGTGTACAGGCGAGCCAGCCCCAGCATTTT
CAWSVQASQPQHF
>15|TRBJ1-5|.|TRBV6-5|.
TGTGCCAGCAACACAAAAGCTTATAGCAATCAGCCCCAGCATTTT
CASNTKAYSNQPQHF
>16|TRBJ2-5|.|TRBV11-1|once
TGTGCCAGCAGCTTAGCAGGTGGGGGGCCTCAAGAGACCCAGTACTTC
CASSLAGGGPQETQYF
>12|TRBJ2-7|.|TRBV5-6|.
TGTGCCAGCAGTAAACACGTCTACGAGCAGTACTTC
CASSKHVYEQYF
>14|TRBJ2-7|TRBD1|TRBV7-2|.
TGTGCCAGCAGCCGACGACAGGGGGAGACGGAGCAGTACTTC
CASSRRQGETEQYF
>17|TRBJ1-1|.|TRBV2|.
TGTGCCAGCAGTGAAGCGCCGCGGTGGGACATCACGGTACTAGCTTTCTTT
CASSEAPRWDITVLAFF